This TCR beta chain was identified during a study of early T cells in non-severe SARS-CoV-2 infection. V shed 0 bases and J 0 bases; nucleotides not matched to a gene: 19. Germline V lookup: CDR1 DFQATT, CDR2 SNEGSKA (reference sequence). This CDR3 spans 21 amino acids. cDNA molecules, individually, were tagged with unique molecular identifiers. One entry per CDR3 protein results from TCRdb running MiXCR on the 5' RACE reads. The sample records 100,000 to 150,000 distinct CDR3 sequences, about 16% being singletons. Only a few counts were recorded for this clonotype. This receptor was taken from an adult who was a healthcare worker with PCR-confirmed SARS-CoV-2 infection or an uninfected control (not recorded which). The V and J genes are TRBV20-1 and TRBJ2-3, with 9 bases fitting TRBD2. Sequencing used whole blood. For the CDR3, the DNA is TGCAGTGCTAGAGATCCCCAACCTAGCGGGGTTTCTCGGATAAGCACAGATACGCAGTATTTT. Its translation: CSARDPQPSGVSRISTDTQYF.